The text below deals with one T cell receptor beta chain. This sample was taken from a study of identical twins. TCRdb itself ran the 5' RACE reads through MiXCR, one entry per CDR3 protein. The sample holds approximately 600,000 distinct CDR3 sequences, roughly 7.2% seen once. The CDR3 is 16 residues long. Per germline, CDR1 DFQATT and CDR2 SNEGSKA (reference sequence). The trim removed 3 bases at V and 4 bases at J, leaving 12 bases unmatched. The same data also contributed to another study, on yellow fever vaccine responses in identical twins.

Sequenced material: PBMCs. The chain links TRBV20-1 to TRBJ2-1, with 7 bases identical to TRBD2. The sequence derives from a woman between 18 and 30 years old in good health. This chain's CDR3 is CSARPGLALAYNEQFF. As DNA, the CDR3 is TGCAGTGCTAGGCCGGGGCTAGCACTAGCGTACAATGAGCAGTTCTTC.